A selection of T cell receptor beta chains follows, all from one sample in a study of T cell repertoires in cytomegalovirus infection. Via MiXCR, TCRdb re-called the reads, giving one row per CDR3 protein. The sample has hundreds of thousands of distinct CDR3 sequences; about 39% are singletons. These receptors' targets are unknown. The source was cultured PBMCs, collected from culture after CMV antigen stimulation. Source of these receptors: a human donor in good health (CMV status not recorded). Some clones in this sample may be carry-over from other donors' samples. CDR3s include the opening cysteine and the closing phenylalanine or tryptophan. A D gene is named only where the DNA matches it firmly. Not every row has a clone size; where given, it reads once, few, many or a size class.

>-|TRBV7-2|-|TRBJ1-2
CASSLRAGTSAGYTF
TGTGCCAGCAGCTTACGGGCAGGGACTTCTGCCGGCTACACCTTC
>-|TRBV7-2|few|TRBJ2-1
CASSVGTYNEQFF
TGTGCCAGCAGCGTAGGGACATACAATGAGCAGTTCTTC
>-|TRBV20-1|few|TRBJ1-1
CSARGGGHSEAFF
TGCAGTGCTAGGGGAGGGGGACACTCCGAAGCTTTCTTT
>-|TRBV11-2|-|TRBJ1-2
CASSLVSDGYTF
TGTGCCAGCAGCTTAGTGTCCGATGGCTACACCTTC
>TRBD2|TRBV20-1|-|TRBJ2-1
CSAPKEGGSTYNEQFF
TGCAGTGCTCCCAAGGAGGGCGGGAGTACCTACAATGAGCAGTTCTTC
>-|TRBV7-9|many|TRBJ2-3
CASSLPRGTQYF
TGTGCCAGCAGCTTACCGAGGGGTACGCAGTATTTT
>-|TRBV7-2|few|TRBJ2-2
CASSVSRGTGELFF
TGTGCCAGCAGCGTATCCCGCGGCACCGGGGAGCTGTTTTTT
>-|TRBV7-8|-|TRBJ1-6
CASSLPGSPLHF
TGTGCCAGCAGCCTCCCTGGTTCACCCCTCCACTTT
>-|TRBV6-5|few|TRBJ1-1
CASSYSPVTEAFF
TGTGCCAGCAGTTACAGTCCGGTCACTGAAGCTTTCTTT
>-|TRBV3-1|-|TRBJ2-1
CASSPTGLGSYNEQFF
TGTGCCAGCAGCCCCACAGGGTTAGGGTCCTACAATGAGCAGTTCTTC
>TRBD2|TRBV5-4|-|TRBJ2-7
CASSLEASGSTTLAYEQYF
TGTGCCAGCAGCTTGGAGGCTAGCGGGAGCACGACCCTCGCCTACGAGCAGTACTTC
>-|TRBV6-2/TRBV6-3|-|TRBJ2-6
CASEFGAGANVLTF
TGTGCCAGCGAATTTGGGGCTGGGGCCAACGTCCTGACTTTC
>-|TRBV7-9|-|TRBJ2-2
CASSWAGGAGELFF
TGTGCCAGCAGTTGGGCCGGCGGAGCCGGGGAGCTGTTTTTT
>-|TRBV19|-|TRBJ1-1
CASSFGLNTEAFF
TGTGCCAGTAGCTTTGGGTTGAACACTGAAGCTTTCTTT
>-|TRBV7-2|-|TRBJ2-5
CASSLFNRNGPQYF
TGTGCCAGCAGCTTATTCAACCGGAACGGGCCCCAGTACTTC
>-|TRBV18|-|TRBJ2-1
CASSPGHQKAYNEQFF
TGTGCCAGCTCACCGGGACACCAAAAGGCCTACAATGAGCAGTTCTTC
>-|TRBV12-3/TRBV12-4|-|TRBJ1-6
CASSLAQGHNSPLHF
TGTGCCAGCAGTTTGGCTCAAGGCCATAATTCACCCCTCCACTTT
>TRBD2|TRBV19|-|TRBJ2-1
CASSTGGGSGRFNEQFF
TGTGCCAGTAGTACCGGGGGTGGTAGCGGGAGATTTAATGAGCAGTTCTTC
>TRBD2|TRBV7-8|few|TRBJ2-1
CASSLASGANEQFF
TGTGCCAGCAGCTTGGCTAGCGGGGCCAATGAGCAGTTCTTC
>-|TRBV6-6|-|TRBJ1-2
CATGRQIEGYTF
TGTGCCACCGGGAGACAAATCGAGGGCTACACCTTC
>-|TRBV7-2|many|TRBJ2-1
CASSLALNEQFF
TGTGCCAGCAGCTTAGCCCTGAATGAGCAGTTCTTC
>-|TRBV28|-|TRBJ2-1
CASNYRDLHNEQFF
TGTGCCAGCAATTACCGGGACTTGCACAATGAGCAGTTCTTC
>TRBD1|TRBV3-1|-|TRBJ2-1
CASSQRDSLEQFF
TGTGCCAGCAGCCAACGGGACAGCCTTGAGCAGTTCTTC
>TRBD1|TRBV7-2|-|TRBJ1-1
CASSTHRTGGFFNTEAFF
TGTGCCAGCAGCACCCATAGGACAGGGGGCTTTTTTAACACTGAAGCTTTCTTT
>TRBD2|TRBV5-6|-|TRBJ2-1
CASSLVGLAGGFDNEQFF
TGTGCCAGCAGCTTGGTTGGACTAGCGGGGGGGTTCGACAATGAGCAGTTCTTC
>TRBD1|TRBV4-1|-|TRBJ2-7
CASSSTGGMSYEQYF
TGCGCCAGCAGCTCGACAGGGGGTATGTCCTACGAGCAGTACTTC
>-|TRBV7-3|few|TRBJ1-5
CASSERSNQPQHF
TGTGCCAGCAGCGAAAGGAGCAATCAGCCCCAGCATTTT
>-|TRBV4-2|-|TRBJ2-2
CASSQEVGNVNTGELFF
TGTGCCAGCAGCCAAGAGGTGGGAAATGTGAACACCGGGGAGCTGTTTTTT
>-|TRBV4-2|few|TRBJ2-3
CASSPTTLMALTDTQYF
TGTGCCAGCAGCCCTACTACGCTAATGGCCCTCACAGATACGCAGTATTTT
>TRBD2|TRBV7-9|few|TRBJ2-5
CASSTWGLADNETQYF
TGTGCCAGCAGCACGTGGGGACTAGCGGACAATGAGACCCAGTACTTC
>-|TRBV19|-|TRBJ1-2
CASSSRGTADGYTF
TGTGCCAGTAGTAGCAGAGGAACAGCGGATGGCTACACCTTC
>-|TRBV7-8|once|TRBJ2-7
CASSFSFYEQYF
TGTGCCAGCTCCTTTTCTTTCTACGAGCAGTACTTC
>TRBD2|TRBV7-2|-|TRBJ2-1
CASSRRGTSGLYNEQFF
TGTGCCAGCAGCCGCCGGGGTACTAGCGGACTATACAATGAGCAGTTCTTC
>-|TRBV19|-|TRBJ2-3
CASSIDGFADTQYF
TGTGCCAGTAGTATAGATGGTTTCGCAGATACGCAGTATTTT
>TRBD2|TRBV7-8|few|TRBJ2-1
CASSWGTRIWGYNEQFF
TGTGCCAGCAGTTGGGGGACTAGGATATGGGGTTACAATGAGCAGTTCTTC
>TRBD1|TRBV7-8|few|TRBJ2-7
CASSLSGQGILYEQYF
TGTGCCAGCAGCTTATCGGGACAGGGTATTTTGTACGAGCAGTACTTC
>TRBD2|TRBV4-2|-|TRBJ2-5
CASSQEKGAVAGDETQYF
TGTGCCAGCAGCCAAGAAAAGGGCGCAGTAGCGGGGGATGAGACCCAGTACTTC
>-|TRBV20-1|-|TRBJ1-4
CSANRGGQEKLFF
TGCAGTGCTAATCGCGGGGGTCAGGAAAAACTGTTTTTT
>TRBD2|TRBV19|-|TRBJ2-2
CASSSRGGFQRELFF
TGTGCCAGTAGTTCCCGGGGGGGATTCCAGCGGGAGCTGTTTTTT
>TRBD1|TRBV19|-|TRBJ2-7
CATRAPTGGREQYF
TGTGCCACAAGGGCCCCGACAGGGGGCCGGGAGCAGTACTTC
>-|TRBV7-2|few|TRBJ1-1
CASSFLTASEAFF
TGTGCCAGCAGCTTCCTGACAGCCTCTGAAGCTTTCTTT